The entry below gives a single TCR beta chain sequence along with its context. The germline gives CDR1 SGHTA, CDR2 FQGNSA. Deletions cut 5 bases from V and 1 base from J, with 2 bases between. The CDR3 is made up of 11 amino acids. The data were obtained in a study of beta chain features in type 1 diabetes. The wider study: Cells sorted and examined across all samples totaled approximately 100,000,000.

Expressed TCRB transcripts got sequenced, as all isolated RNA was reverse transcribed. Sequencing was performed with immunoSEQ multiplex PCR; in TCRdb, only in-frame clones are kept and a portion is missing. The sample lists 240,000 or so clones; less than 35% were seen once. Blood was drawn once from each donor into heparinised tubes. The draws averaged around 0.12 L. This clonotype was sampled from a man younger than 40 in good health. The genes are TRBV7-2 and TRBJ1-2, with D unresolved. Sequencing was performed on central memory CD4+ T cells from blood. CDR3 nucleotide sequence: TGTGCCAGCAGCCATAACTATGGCTACACCTTC. It is translated as CASSHNYGYTF.